The clone carrying this T cell receptor beta chain was counted between two and nine times. The sample comes from a study of T cells in Graves' hyperthyroidism and ophthalmopathy. The CDR3 sequence is 13 residues long. Germline assignment: CDR1 MNHNS and CDR2 SASEGT. V lost 4 bases and J lost 2, with 8 bases in between. Amplified TCR beta CDR3 regions came from RNA transcripts. The HTBI primer set was used in a first-round RT-PCR of the TCR CDR3. TCRdb independently ran MiXCR on the multiplex PCR reads; one entry per CDR3 protein. Here the sample spans more than 450,000 distinct CDR3 sequences, less than 15% being singletons. Based on clinical symptoms, serum thyroxine and TRAb, thyroid ultrasound and orbital computed tomography, diagnoses were reached. The PBMCs were taken from less than 11 ml of fresh peripheral blood.

This sequence joins TRBV6-1 and TRBJ2-5; D perhaps matches TRBD1 (5 bases). Sequences were obtained from blood. The origin of this receptor is a woman between 35 and 50 years old with Graves' hyperthyroidism. CDR3 coding DNA: TGTGCCAGCAGTGGACAGTCACAAGAGACCCAGTACTTC. As protein: CASSGQSQETQYF.